This T cell receptor beta chain emerged from a study of shared clonotypes between healthy human individuals. Whole-study results and caveats: Sorted-subset sequencing was shown by rarefaction to be incomplete despite large depth.

Some clones are missing from TCRdb's copy, which holds only in-frame ones; the method was immunoSEQ multiplex PCR. The table shows 2 million to 2.5 million clones, with roughly 94% occurring only once. To note about this clone: Its antigen remains unidentified.

The TCR comes from a man aged 18-30 years in good health. The sample consisted of naive CD4+ T cells sorted from blood. Indicated subset: CD45RA+ positively selected.

CDR3 bases: TGTGCCAGCAGCTTAGTGATAACTAACACTGAAGCTTTCTTT. This sequence encodes CASSLVITNTEAFF. The chain uses TRBV7-9 and TRBJ1-1; D ambiguous. V shed 1 base and J shed 2 bases, with 8 bases lying between them. CDR1 and CDR2 (germline): SEHNR, FQNEAQ (reference sequence). CDR3 length: 14 residues.